This T cell receptor (beta chain) came from a study of shared clonotypes between healthy human individuals. Study summary: A donor's plate count was three for CD4 naive and three for CD4 memory; CD8 naive had two and CD8 memory one.

Generated by immunoSEQ multiplex PCR, the TCRdb table keeps only in-frame clones and is missing some. The profile shows over a million clones, about 96% of them singletons. To note about this clone: Antigen: not known.

Trimming at V came to 8 bases and at J to 6 bases, leaving 18 bases not matched to a gene. Germline V lookup: CDR1 MNHEY, CDR2 SMNVEV (reference sequence). This CDR3 spans 17 amino acids. Whole-study results and caveats: Larger estimated richness was generally recorded for naive subsets relative to memory subsets.

The receptor was isolated from a man aged 25-45 years in good health. Sequenced sample: naive CD4+ T cells sorted from blood. Sample subset: CD45RA+ positively selected. The genes are TRBV27 and TRBJ2-7; 11 positions agree with TRBD2. The CDR3 DNA reads TGTGCCAGCCGGCGGTGGGGCATAGCGGGAGGGCCGGTCGAGCAGTACTTC. Protein sequence: CASRRWGIAGGPVEQYF.